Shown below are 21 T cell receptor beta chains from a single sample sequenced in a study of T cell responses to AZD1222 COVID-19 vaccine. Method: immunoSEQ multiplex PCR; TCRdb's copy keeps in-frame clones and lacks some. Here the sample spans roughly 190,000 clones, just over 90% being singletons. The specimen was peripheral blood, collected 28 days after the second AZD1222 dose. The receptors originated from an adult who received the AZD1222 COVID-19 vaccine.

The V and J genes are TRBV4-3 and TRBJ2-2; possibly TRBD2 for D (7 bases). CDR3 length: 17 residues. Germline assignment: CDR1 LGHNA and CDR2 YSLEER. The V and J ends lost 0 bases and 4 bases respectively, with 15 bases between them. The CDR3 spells CASSQDPRGHLTGELFF. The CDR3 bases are TGCGCCAGCAGCCAAGACCCGCGGGGGCACCTCACCGGGGAGCTGTTTTTT.

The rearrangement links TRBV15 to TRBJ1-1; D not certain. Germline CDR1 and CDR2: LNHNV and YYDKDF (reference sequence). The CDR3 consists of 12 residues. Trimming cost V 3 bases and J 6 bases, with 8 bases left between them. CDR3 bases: TGTGCCACCAGCAGTGGGTTAGCTGAAGCTTTCTTT. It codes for CATSSGLAEAFF. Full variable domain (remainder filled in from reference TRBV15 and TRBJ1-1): DAMVIQNPRYQVTQFGKPVTLSCSQTLNHNVMYWYQQKSSQAPKLLFHYYDKDFNNEADTPDNFQSRRPNTSFCFLDIRSPGLGDTAMYLCATSSGLAEAFFGQGTRLTVV.

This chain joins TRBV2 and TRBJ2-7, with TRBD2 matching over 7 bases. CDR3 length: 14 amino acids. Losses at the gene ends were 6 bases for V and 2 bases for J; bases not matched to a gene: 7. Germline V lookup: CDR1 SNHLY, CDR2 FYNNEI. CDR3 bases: TGTGCCAGCAGGGGAGGGACCGCAGCCTACGAGCAGTACTTC. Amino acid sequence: CASRGGTAAYEQYF.

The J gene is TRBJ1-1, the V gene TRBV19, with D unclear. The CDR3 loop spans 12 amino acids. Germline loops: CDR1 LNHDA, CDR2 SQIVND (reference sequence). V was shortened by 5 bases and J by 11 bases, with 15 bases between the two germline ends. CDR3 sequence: CASSSHSMPAFF. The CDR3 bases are TGTGCCAGTAGTTCCCACAGCATGCCTGCTTTCTTT.

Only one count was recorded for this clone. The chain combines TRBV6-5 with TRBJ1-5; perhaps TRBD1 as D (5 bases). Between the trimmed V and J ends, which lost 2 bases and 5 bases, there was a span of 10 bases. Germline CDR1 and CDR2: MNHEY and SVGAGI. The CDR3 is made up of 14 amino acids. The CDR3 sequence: CASSYGRGYQPQHF. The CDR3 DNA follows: TGTGCCAGCAGTTACGGAAGGGGTTATCAGCCCCAGCATTTT.

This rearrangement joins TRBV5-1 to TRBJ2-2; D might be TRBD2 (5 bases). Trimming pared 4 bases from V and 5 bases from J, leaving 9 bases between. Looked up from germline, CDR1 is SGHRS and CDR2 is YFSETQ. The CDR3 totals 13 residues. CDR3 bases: TGCGCCAGCAGCGTGGGGAGAACCGGGGAGCTGTTTTTT. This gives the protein CASSVGRTGELFF.

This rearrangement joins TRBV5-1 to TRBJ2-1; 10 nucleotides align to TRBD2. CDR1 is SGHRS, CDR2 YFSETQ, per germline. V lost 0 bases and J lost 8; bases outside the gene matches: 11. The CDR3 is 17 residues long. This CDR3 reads CASSLDGSSGSRDEQFF. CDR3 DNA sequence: TGCGCCAGCAGCTTGGATGGGTCTAGCGGGAGTAGGGATGAGCAGTTCTTC.

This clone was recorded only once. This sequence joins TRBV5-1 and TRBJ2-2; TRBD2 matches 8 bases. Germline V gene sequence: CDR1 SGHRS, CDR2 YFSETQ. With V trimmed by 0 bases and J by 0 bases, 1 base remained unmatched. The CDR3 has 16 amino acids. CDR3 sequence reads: CASSLVAGSNTGELFF. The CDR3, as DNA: TGCGCCAGCAGCTTGGTAGCGGGGTCGAACACCGGGGAGCTGTTTTTT. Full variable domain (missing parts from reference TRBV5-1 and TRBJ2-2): KAGVTQTPRYLIKTRGQQVTLSCSPISGHRSVSWYQQTPGQGLQFLFEYFSETQRNKGNFPGRFSGRQFSNSRSEMNVSTLELGDSALYLCASSLVAGSNTGELFFGEGSRLTVL.

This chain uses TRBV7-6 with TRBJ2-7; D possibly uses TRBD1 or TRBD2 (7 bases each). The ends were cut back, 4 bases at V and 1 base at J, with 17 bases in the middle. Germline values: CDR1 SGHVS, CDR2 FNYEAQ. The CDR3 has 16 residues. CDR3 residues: CASSSGGTDRSYEQYF. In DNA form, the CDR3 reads TGTGCCAGCAGCTCCGGGGGGACAGATCGTTCCTACGAGCAGTACTTC.

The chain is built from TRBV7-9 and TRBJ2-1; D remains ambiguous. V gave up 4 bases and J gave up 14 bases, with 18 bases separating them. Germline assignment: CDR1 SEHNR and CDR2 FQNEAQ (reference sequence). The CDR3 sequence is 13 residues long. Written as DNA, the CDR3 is TGTGCCAGCAGCTCCGGCCCACCCTTTGCGGAGTTCTTC. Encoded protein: CASSSGPPFAEFF.

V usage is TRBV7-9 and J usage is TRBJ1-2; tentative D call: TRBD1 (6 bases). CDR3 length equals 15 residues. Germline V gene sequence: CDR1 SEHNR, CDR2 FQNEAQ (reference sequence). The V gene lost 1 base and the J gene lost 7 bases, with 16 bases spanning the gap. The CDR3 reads CASSLGRQGWSGYTF. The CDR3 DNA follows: TGTGCCAGCAGCTTAGGTCGCCAGGGGTGGAGTGGCTACACCTTC.

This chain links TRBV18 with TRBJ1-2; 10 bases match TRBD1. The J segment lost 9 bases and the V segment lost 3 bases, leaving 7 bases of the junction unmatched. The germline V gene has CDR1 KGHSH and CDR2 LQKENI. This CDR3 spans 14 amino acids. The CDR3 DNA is TGTGCCAGCTCACCCGGGACAGGGGATGGGAGCTACACCTTC. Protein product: CASSPGTGDGSYTF. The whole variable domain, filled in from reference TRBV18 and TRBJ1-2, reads NAGVMQNPRHLVRRRGQEARLRCSPMKGHSHVYWYRQLPEEGLKFMVYLQKENIIDESGMPKERFSAEFPKEGPSILRIQQVVRGDSAAYFCASSPGTGDGSYTFGSGTRLTVV.

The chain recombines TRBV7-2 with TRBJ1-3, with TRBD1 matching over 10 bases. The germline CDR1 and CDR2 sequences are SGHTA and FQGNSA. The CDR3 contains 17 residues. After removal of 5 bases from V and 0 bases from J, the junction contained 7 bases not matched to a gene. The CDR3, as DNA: TGTGCCAGCAGCCATCGACAGGGGGCTTTCTCTGGAAACACCATATATTTT. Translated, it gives CASSHRQGAFSGNTIYF.

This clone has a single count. CDR3 loop: CASSKVAGLSCGNTIYF. CDR3 coding DNA: TGTGCCAGCAGCAAAGTGGCAGGGCTTTCTTGCGGAAACACCATATATTTT. The chain links TRBV21-1 to TRBJ1-3; TRBD1, as called in the table, went unchecked against the DNA. TRBV21-1 is given as a pseudogene. The CDR3 loop spans 17 amino acids.

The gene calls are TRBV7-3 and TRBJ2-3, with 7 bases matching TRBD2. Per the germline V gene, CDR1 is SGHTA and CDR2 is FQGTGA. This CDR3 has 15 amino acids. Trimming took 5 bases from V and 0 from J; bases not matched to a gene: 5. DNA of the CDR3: TGTGCCAGCAGCCCCAGCGGGGTGAGCACAGATACGCAGTATTTT. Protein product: CASSPSGVSTDTQYF.

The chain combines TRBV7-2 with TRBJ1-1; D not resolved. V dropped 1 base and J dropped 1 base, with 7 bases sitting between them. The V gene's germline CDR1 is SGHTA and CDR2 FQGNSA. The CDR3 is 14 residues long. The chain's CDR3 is CASSLGHANTEAFF. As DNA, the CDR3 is TGTGCCAGCAGCTTAGGCCACGCGAACACTGAAGCTTTCTTT. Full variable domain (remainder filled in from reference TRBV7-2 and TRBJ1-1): GAGVSQSPSNKVTEKGKDVELRCDPISGHTALYWYRQSLGQGLEFLIYFQGNSAPDKSGLPSDRFSAERTGGSVSTLTIQRTQQEDSAVYLCASSLGHANTEAFFGQGTRLTVV.

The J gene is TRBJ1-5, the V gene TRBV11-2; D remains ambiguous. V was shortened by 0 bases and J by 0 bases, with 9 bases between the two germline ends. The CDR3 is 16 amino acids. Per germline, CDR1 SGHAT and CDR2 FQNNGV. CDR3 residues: CASSLDAADSNQPQHF. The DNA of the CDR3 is TGTGCCAGCAGCTTAGATGCGGCGGATAGCAATCAGCCCCAGCATTTT.

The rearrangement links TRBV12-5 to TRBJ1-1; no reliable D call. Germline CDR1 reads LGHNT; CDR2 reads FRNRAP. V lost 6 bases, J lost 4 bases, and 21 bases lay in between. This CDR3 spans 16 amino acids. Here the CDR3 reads CASGPRTSVSSTEAFF. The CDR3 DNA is TGTGCTAGTGGCCCCCGCACCTCGGTCTCAAGCACTGAAGCTTTCTTT.

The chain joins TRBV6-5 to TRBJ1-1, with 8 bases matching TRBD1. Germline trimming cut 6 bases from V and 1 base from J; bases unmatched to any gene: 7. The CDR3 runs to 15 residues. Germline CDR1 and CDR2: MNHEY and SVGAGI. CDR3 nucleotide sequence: TGTGCCAGCAGAAAGGACAGGGCGACGAACACTGAAGCTTTCTTT. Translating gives CASRKDRATNTEAFF.

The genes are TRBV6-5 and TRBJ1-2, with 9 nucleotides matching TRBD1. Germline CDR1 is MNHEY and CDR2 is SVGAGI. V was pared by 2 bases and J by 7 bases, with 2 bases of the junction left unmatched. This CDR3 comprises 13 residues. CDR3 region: CASSYRTGVGYTF. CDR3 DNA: TGTGCCAGCAGTTACCGGACAGGGGTTGGCTACACCTTC.

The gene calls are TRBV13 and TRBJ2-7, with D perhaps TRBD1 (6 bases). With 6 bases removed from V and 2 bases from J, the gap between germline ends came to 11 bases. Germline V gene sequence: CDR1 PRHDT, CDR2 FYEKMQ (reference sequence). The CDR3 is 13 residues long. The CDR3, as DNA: TGTGCCAGCAGTAAAGACAGGACCTACGAGCAGTACTTC. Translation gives CASSKDRTYEQYF. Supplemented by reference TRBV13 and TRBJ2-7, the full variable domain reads AAGVIQSPRHLIKEKRETATLKCYPIPRHDTVYWYQQGPGQDPQFLISFYEKMQSDKGSIPDRFSAQQFSDYHSELNMSSLELGDSALYFCASSKDRTYEQYFGPGTRLTVT.